This T cell receptor beta chain was captured in a study of T-cell memory formation after mild COVID-19. Study-wide context: Largely, the TCR clusters proved donor specific.

Germline V gene sequence: CDR1 KGHDR, CDR2 SFDVKD. This CDR3 has 16 amino acids. Between the trimmed V and J ends, which lost 7 bases and 7 bases, there was a span of 22 bases. TCRdb re-called the 5' RACE reads through MiXCR, storing one row per CDR3 protein. The table shows 110,000 to 150,000 distinct CDR3 sequences, with around 27% occurring only once. About this clonotype itself: Its antigen is still unknown.

Study-wide findings and caveats: Contracting clones localized mainly to CM and EM when CD4+ and mainly to EMRA when CD8+.

The receptor was derived from an adult woman who had mild COVID-19 (a few samples of this study predate the infection). Cell type and time point are not known. Sequenced sample: PBMCs or a T cell subset sorted from them (not recorded which). The chain uses TRBV24-1 and TRBJ1-5; weak D call: TRBD1 (5 bases). The CDR3 region is CATRPYRGIRRQPQHF. As DNA, the CDR3 is TGTGCCACCAGGCCCTACCGGGGGATCCGCAGGCAGCCCCAGCATTTT.